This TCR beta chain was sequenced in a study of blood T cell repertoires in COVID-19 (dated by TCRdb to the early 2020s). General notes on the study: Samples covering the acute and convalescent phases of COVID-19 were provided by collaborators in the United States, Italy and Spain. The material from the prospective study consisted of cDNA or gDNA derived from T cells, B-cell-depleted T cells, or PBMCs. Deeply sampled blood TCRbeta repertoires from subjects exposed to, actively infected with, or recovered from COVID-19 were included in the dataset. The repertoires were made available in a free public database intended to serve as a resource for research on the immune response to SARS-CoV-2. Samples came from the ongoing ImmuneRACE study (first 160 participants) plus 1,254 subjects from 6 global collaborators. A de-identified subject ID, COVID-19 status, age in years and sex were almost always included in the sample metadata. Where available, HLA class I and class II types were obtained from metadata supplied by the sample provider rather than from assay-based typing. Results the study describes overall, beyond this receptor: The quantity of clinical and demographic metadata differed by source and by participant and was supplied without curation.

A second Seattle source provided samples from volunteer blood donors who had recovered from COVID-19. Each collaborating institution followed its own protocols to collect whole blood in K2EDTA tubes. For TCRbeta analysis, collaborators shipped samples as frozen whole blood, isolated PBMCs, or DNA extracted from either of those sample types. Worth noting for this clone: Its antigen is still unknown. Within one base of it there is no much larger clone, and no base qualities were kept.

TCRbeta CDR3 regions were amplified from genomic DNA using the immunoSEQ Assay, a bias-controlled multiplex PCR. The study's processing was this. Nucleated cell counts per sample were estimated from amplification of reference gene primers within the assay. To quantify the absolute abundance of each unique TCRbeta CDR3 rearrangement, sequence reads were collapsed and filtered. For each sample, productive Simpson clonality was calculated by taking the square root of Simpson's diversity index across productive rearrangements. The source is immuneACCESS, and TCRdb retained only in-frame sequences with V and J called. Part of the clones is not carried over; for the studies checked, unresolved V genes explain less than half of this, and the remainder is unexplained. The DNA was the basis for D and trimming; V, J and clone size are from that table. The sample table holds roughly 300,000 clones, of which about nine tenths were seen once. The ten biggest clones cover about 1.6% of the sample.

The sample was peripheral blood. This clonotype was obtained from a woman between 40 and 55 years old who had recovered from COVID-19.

The DNA sequence follows: TGTGCCAGCAGTTACTCAGACAGTAGCACAGATACGCAGTATTTT. The resulting protein is CASSYSDSSTDTQYF. The V gene is TRBV6-5 and the J gene is TRBJ2-3; TRBD1 is perhaps the D gene, given 5 matching bases. The CDR3 goes from the cysteine to the phenylalanine over 15 residues. The sequence is cut down to CDR3 DNA, 45 bases in frame from base 1. CDR1 and CDR2 (MNHEY, SVGAGI) derive from the germline V gene. Deletion took 0 bases off V and 0 bases off J, with a span of 7 bases between the germline ends.